Following are 9 T cell receptor beta chains from one sample sequenced in a study of blood T cell repertoires in COVID-19. TCRdb's copy holds only in-frame clones and misses some; the assay was immunoSEQ multiplex PCR. The sample shows fewer than 150,000 clones, approximately 86% of them seen only once. The material sequenced was peripheral blood. These receptors all stem from a woman between 45 and 60 years old who had recovered from COVID-19.

The chain links TRBV5-1 to TRBJ2-7; D perhaps matches TRBD2 (5 bases). The V and J ends lost 4 bases and 3 bases respectively, with 8 bases between them. Per germline, CDR1 SGHRS and CDR2 YFSETQ. CDR3 length equals 12 residues. CDR3 DNA sequence: TGCGCCAGCAGCCCTGAGGGCTACGAGCAGTACTTC. This sequence encodes CASSPEGYEQYF.

The chain employs TRBV3-1 (or the pseudogene TRBV3-2) and TRBJ2-1; the D is unclear. This CDR3 spans 13 amino acids. CDR1 and CDR2 from the germline V gene are LGHDT and YNNKEL (reference sequence). With 4 bases removed from V and 6 bases from J, the gap between germline ends came to 10 bases. CDR3 protein: CASSLSSPNEQFF. The CDR3, as DNA: TGTGCCAGCAGCCTGTCTAGTCCCAATGAGCAGTTCTTC.

This clone was seen just once. V gene TRBV2 combines with J gene TRBJ2-7; TRBD2 agrees at 11 bases. Trimming removed 2 bases from V and 12 bases from J; junction bases left unmatched: 9. Germline V gives CDR1 SNHLY, CDR2 FYNNEI. The CDR3 is 14 amino acids. CDR3 sequence reads: CASSETSGSVRRYF. DNA of the CDR3: TGTGCCAGCAGTGAAACTAGCGGGAGTGTTAGGCGGTACTTC.

This chain uses TRBV6-1 with TRBJ2-7; TRBD2 matches 15 bases. The CDR3 runs to 18 residues. Germline assignment: CDR1 MNHNS and CDR2 SASEGT. Trimming removed 4 bases from V and 0 bases from J; junction bases left unmatched: 7. In DNA, the CDR3 is TGTGCCAGCAGTGGTGGGACTAGCGGGAGGCCCGGCTCCTACGAGCAGTACTTC. It translates to CASSGGTSGRPGSYEQYF.

This chain connects TRBV29-1 to TRBJ2-7, with D possibly TRBD2 on 6 matching bases. Germline CDR1 SQVTM, CDR2 ANQGSEA. The CDR3 loop spans 11 amino acids. Trimming pared 6 bases from V and 3 bases from J, leaving 9 bases between. CDR3 region: CSVGRDYEQYF. CDR3 DNA: TGCAGCGTCGGGCGGGACTACGAGCAGTACTTC.

This clone has just a few counts. V usage is TRBV13 and J usage is TRBJ2-1, with TRBD2 matching over 14 bases. Germline CDR1 PRHDT, CDR2 FYEKMQ (reference sequence). The CDR3 contains 15 residues. J gave up 7 bases and V 5 bases, and 4 bases lay outside the gene matches. In nucleotides, the CDR3 is TGTGCCAGCAGCCCTCGACTAGCGGGAGGGAATGAGCAGTTCTTC. This translates into CASSPRLAGGNEQFF.

The chain carries TRBV2 and TRBJ1-4, with 11 bases matching TRBD1. Germline trimming cut 5 bases from V and 7 bases from J; bases unmatched to any gene: 6. Germline CDR1 SNHLY, CDR2 FYNNEI. The CDR3 is 15 residues long. The CDR3 DNA is TGTGCCAGCAGTTACCGGACAGGGGGCGTTGAAAAACTGTTTTTT. This gives the protein CASSYRTGGVEKLFF.

The genes are TRBV18 and TRBJ1-4; D gene ambiguous. Germline loops: CDR1 KGHSH, CDR2 LQKENI. Trimming pared 4 bases from V and 0 bases from J, leaving 12 bases between. This CDR3 contains 16 residues. DNA for the CDR3: TGTGCCAGCTCACTAGAAGGAGAGACAACTAATGAAAAACTGTTTTTT. The encoded protein is CASSLEGETTNEKLFF.

This clone was counted a single time. The J gene is TRBJ2-5, the V gene TRBV10-3; TRBD1 agrees at 10 bases. The germline CDR1 and CDR2 sequences are ENHRY and SYGVKD. CDR3 size: 16 residues. V lost 4 bases to trimming and J lost 7 bases; unmatched junction nucleotides: 12. In DNA form, the CDR3 reads TGTGCCATCAGTGCGATCTCCGGGACAGGGGTGTCGACCCAGTACTTC. This translates into CAISAISGTGVSTQYF.